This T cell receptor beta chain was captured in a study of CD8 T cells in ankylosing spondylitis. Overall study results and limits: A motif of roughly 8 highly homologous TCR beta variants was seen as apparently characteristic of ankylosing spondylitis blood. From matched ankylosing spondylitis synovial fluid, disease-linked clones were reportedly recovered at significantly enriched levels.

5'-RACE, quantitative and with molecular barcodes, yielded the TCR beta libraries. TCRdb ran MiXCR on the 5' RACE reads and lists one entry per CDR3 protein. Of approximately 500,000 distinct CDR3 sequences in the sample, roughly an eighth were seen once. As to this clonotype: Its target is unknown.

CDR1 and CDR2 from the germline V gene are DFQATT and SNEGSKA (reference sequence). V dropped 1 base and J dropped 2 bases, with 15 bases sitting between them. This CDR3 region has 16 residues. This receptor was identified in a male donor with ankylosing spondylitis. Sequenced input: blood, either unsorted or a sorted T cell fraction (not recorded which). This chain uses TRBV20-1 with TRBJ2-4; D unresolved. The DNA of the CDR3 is TGCAGTGCTAGAGTTCAGGTCCTTCGATCCAAAAACATTCAGTACTTC. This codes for CSARVQVLRSKNIQYF.